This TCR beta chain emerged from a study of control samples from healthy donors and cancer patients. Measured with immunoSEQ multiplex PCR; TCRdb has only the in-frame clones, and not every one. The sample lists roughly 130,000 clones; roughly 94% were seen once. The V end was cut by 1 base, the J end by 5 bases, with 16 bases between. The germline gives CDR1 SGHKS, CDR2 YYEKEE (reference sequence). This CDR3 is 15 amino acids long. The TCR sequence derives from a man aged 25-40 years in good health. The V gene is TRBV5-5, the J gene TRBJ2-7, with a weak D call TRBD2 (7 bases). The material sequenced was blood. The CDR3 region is CASSLSGTRGHEQYF. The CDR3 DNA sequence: TGTGCCAGCAGCTTGAGCGGGACAAGGGGCCACGAGCAGTACTTC.